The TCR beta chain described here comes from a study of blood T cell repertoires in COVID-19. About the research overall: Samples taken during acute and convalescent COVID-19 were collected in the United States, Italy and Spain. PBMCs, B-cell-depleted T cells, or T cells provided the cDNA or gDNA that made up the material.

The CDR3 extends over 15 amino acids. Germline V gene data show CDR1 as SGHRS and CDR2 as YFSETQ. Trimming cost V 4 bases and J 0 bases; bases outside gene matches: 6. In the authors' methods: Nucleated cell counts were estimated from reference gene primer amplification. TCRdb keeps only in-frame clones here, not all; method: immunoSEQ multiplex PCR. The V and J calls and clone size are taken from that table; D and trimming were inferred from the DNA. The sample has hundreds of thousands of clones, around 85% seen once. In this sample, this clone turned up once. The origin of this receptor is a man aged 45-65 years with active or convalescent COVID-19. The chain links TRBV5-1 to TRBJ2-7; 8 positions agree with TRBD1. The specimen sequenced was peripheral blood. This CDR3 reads CASSSTGGNSYEQYF. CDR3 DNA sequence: TGCGCCAGCAGCAGCACAGGGGGGAACTCCTACGAGCAGTACTTC. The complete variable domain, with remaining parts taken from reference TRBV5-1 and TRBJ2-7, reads KAGVTQTPRYLIKTRGQQVTLSCSPISGHRSVSWYQQTPGQGLQFLFEYFSETQRNKGNFPGRFSGRQFSNSRSEMNVSTLELGDSALYLCASSSTGGNSYEQYFGPGTRLTVT.